In this sample, the clone carrying this TCR beta chain turned up many times. Unmatched junction bases numbered 14, after V lost 4 bases and J lost 3 bases. Germline V CDR1 and CDR2: KGHSH, LQKENI. There are 18 residues in the CDR3. Primers used for first-strand cDNA, a TRAV- and TRBV-specific set, covered both alpha and beta chains. The authors amplified TCRs for 20 to 25 PCR cycles with a constant-region primer and a V-primer adapter. TCRdb fed the reads into MiXCR, producing one record per CDR3 protein. The data hold tens of thousands of distinct CDR3 sequences, with 20% to 25% observed a single time. These data originate in a study of low-dose radiotherapy and immunotherapy resistance in tumors. As for the study in general: Those assigned to Cohort 2 were treated with 1 Gy per fraction every two weeks (13 Gy in total over 26 weeks). Patients were treated with intravenous nivolumab at 240 mg every two weeks and were also dosed with ipilimumab at 1 mg/kg every six weeks. At a dose of 200 mg/m2, intravenous cyclophosphamide was given every two weeks, one day before radiation and immunotherapy.

Time point described: after trial treatment. Treatment: LDRT plus nivolumab, ipilimumab, low-dose cyclophosphamide and aspirin (RACIN trial). The chain is built from TRBV18 and TRBJ2-7; the match to TRBD1 covers 11 bases. This clonotype originated in a female donor with ovarian cancer. Sample: PBMCs, taken after low-dose radiotherapy plus immunotherapy. DNA of the CDR3: TGTGCCAGCTCACGGGCCCGGACAGGGGGCGCAAAGGGCTACGAGCAGTACTTC. It codes for CASSRARTGGAKGYEQYF. Full variable domain (outside the CDR3, taken from reference TRBV18 and TRBJ2-7): NAGVMQNPRHLVRRRGQEARLRCSPMKGHSHVYWYRQLPEEGLKFMVYLQKENIIDESGMPKERFSAEFPKEGPSILRIQQVVRGDSAAYFCASSRARTGGAKGYEQYFGPGTRLTVT.